The rows below give T cell receptor beta chains drawn from one sample of a study of cytomegalovirus exposure and HLA in healthy donors. Clones were read by immunoSEQ multiplex PCR, and TCRdb kept only the in-frame ones, dropping some. Of some 200,000 clones listed, approximately 85% are singletons. The sequencing input was PBMCs. Every receptor here comes from a girl aged 10 to 17 in good health and CMV-seropositive. CDR3s include the opening cysteine and the closing phenylalanine or tryptophan. D genes are given only for firm matches. Clone size is shown for a subset of rows, as once, few, many or a class of expanded clone.

V	D	size	J	CDR3	DNA
TRBV7-8	TRBD1	-	TRBJ2-5	CASSSSTGSQGETQYF	TGTGCCAGCAGCTCCTCGACAGGCTCACAGGGGGAGACCCAGTACTTC
TRBV7-9	-	once	TRBJ1-2	CASSIPVDGAGYTF	TGTGCCAGCAGCATCCCTGTGGATGGGGCTGGCTACACCTTC
TRBV6-5	-	-	TRBJ2-2	CASSYWHRGGTGELFF	TGTGCCAGCAGTTACTGGCATCGAGGGGGAACCGGGGAGCTGTTTTTT
TRBV25-1	-	-	TRBJ2-7	CASSERGIRPDYEQYF	TGTGCCAGCAGTGAACGCGGTATAAGGCCCGATTACGAGCAGTACTTC
TRBV12-5	-	-	TRBJ2-5	CASGPIARGSQETQYF	TGTGCTAGTGGCCCTATTGCGAGGGGGAGCCAAGAGACCCAGTACTTC
TRBV11-3	-	many	TRBJ2-7	CASSRGLSSYEQYF	TGTGCCAGCAGCCGTGGACTGAGCTCCTACGAGCAGTACTTC
TRBV7-8	-	-	TRBJ1-1	CASSLNQGIFGNTEAFF	TGTGCCAGCAGCTTAAATCAGGGGATATTCGGGAACACTGAAGCTTTCTTT
TRBV28	-	-	TRBJ1-5	CASTSRDQPQHF	TGTGCCAGCACTTCAAGAGATCAGCCCCAGCATTTT
TRBV7-8	-	-	TRBJ2-1	CASSLVLFDEQFF	TGTGCCAGCAGCTTAGTACTTTTCGATGAGCAGTTCTTC
TRBV7-9	TRBD2	few	TRBJ2-5	CASSLERRGGETQYF	TGTGCCAGCAGCTTAGAGCGGCGGGGGGGAGAGACCCAGTACTTC
TRBV6-5	-	-	TRBJ1-2	CASSYSSGQNYGYTF	TGTGCCAGCAGTTACTCGAGCGGGCAGAACTATGGCTACACCTTC
TRBV4-2	-	-	TRBJ2-5	CASSQDPSQETQYF	TGTGCCAGCAGCCAAGACCCTAGCCAAGAGACCCAGTACTTC
TRBV15	-	-	TRBJ1-1	CATSRYSNTEAFF	TGTGCCACCAGCCGTTACTCGAACACTGAAGCTTTCTTT
TRBV2	-	-	TRBJ2-7	CASRREGRGNYEQYF	TGTGCCAGCAGGAGGGAAGGACGGGGAAACTACGAGCAGTACTTC
TRBV4-3	-	-	TRBJ2-5	CASSQVWTSQETQYF	TGCGCCAGCAGCCAAGTATGGACAAGCCAAGAGACCCAGTACTTC
TRBV30	TRBD2	-	TRBJ2-1	CAWSVLGGGDNEQFF	TGTGCCTGGAGTGTACTGGGCGGGGGGGACAATGAGCAGTTCTTC
TRBV16	TRBD1	-	TRBJ1-1	CASSQGQGGTEAFF	TGTGCCAGCAGCCAAGGACAGGGAGGGACTGAAGCTTTCTTT
TRBV2	-	-	TRBJ1-3	CASTVGGGLSGNTIYF	TGTGCCAGCACTGTCGGAGGAGGTCTTTCTGGAAACACCATATATTTT
TRBV6-1	TRBD1	-	TRBJ2-7	CASRNDRGTLRQYF	TGTGCCAGCAGAAATGACAGGGGTACACTCAGACAGTACTTC
TRBV4-2	-	-	TRBJ1-6	CAPPPIRSSHNSPLHF	TGTGCCCCGCCTCCCATAAGGAGCTCCCATAATTCACCCCTCCACTTT
TRBV19	-	few	TRBJ2-7	CASSTPGAVYEQYF	TGTGCCAGTAGTACCCCAGGGGCGGTCTACGAGCAGTACTTC
TRBV5-6	TRBD2	-	TRBJ2-7	CASSLAGGGAYEQYF	TGTGCCAGCAGCTTGGCTGGCGGGGGGGCCTACGAGCAGTACTTC
TRBV6-6	-	-	TRBJ2-7	CAGGESSYEQYF	TGTGCCGGAGGGGAAAGCTCCTACGAGCAGTACTTC
TRBV6-6	TRBD2	once	TRBJ2-3	CASTKAGGTDTQYF	TGTGCCAGCACCAAAGCGGGGGGCACAGATACGCAGTATTTT
TRBV7-9	-	-	TRBJ1-1	CASSWIRGRDEAFF	TGTGCCAGCAGCTGGATCAGGGGAAGAGACGAAGCTTTCTTT
TRBV6-1	-	-	TRBJ2-5	CASKKEVASVETQYF	TGTGCCAGCAAAAAAGAGGTAGCGTCGGTGGAGACCCAGTACTTC
TRBV9	TRBD2	-	TRBJ2-5	CASSGFGGGPQETQYF	TGTGCCAGCAGCGGTTTCGGGGGGGGCCCCCAAGAGACCCAGTACTTC
TRBV14	TRBD1	-	TRBJ1-1	CASSRDRGPLSDTEAFF	TGTGCCAGCAGCCGGGACAGGGGGCCTTTAAGTGACACTGAAGCTTTCTTT
TRBV7-6	-	-	TRBJ2-5	CASSPGGTLETQYF	TGTGCCAGCAGCCCAGGAGGCACTTTGGAGACCCAGTACTTC
TRBV18	-	-	TRBJ2-3	CASSPPIIAVTSTDTQYF	TGTGCCAGCTCACCACCAATAATAGCGGTGACATCAACAGATACGCAGTATTTT
TRBV5-1	-	-	TRBJ2-7	CASSPDWYEQYF	TGCGCCAGCAGTCCGGACTGGTACGAGCAGTACTTC
TRBV27	-	-	TRBJ2-7	CASSGQLLSIYEQYF	TGTGCCAGCAGTGGACAGTTGCTTAGCATCTACGAGCAGTACTTC
TRBV9	-	-	TRBJ2-3	CASSVGGRGAVWDTDTQYF	TGTGCCAGCAGCGTAGGTGGTCGGGGGGCGGTCTGGGACACAGATACGCAGTATTTT
TRBV4-2	TRBD2	-	TRBJ2-3	CASSQRRAGGPSDTQYF	TGTGCCAGCAGCCAGCGTCGGGCGGGGGGGCCATCAGATACGCAGTATTTT
TRBV5-8	TRBD1	-	TRBJ1-1	CASSLGTGTMNTEAFF	TGTGCCAGCAGCTTGGGGACAGGCACTATGAACACTGAAGCTTTCTTT